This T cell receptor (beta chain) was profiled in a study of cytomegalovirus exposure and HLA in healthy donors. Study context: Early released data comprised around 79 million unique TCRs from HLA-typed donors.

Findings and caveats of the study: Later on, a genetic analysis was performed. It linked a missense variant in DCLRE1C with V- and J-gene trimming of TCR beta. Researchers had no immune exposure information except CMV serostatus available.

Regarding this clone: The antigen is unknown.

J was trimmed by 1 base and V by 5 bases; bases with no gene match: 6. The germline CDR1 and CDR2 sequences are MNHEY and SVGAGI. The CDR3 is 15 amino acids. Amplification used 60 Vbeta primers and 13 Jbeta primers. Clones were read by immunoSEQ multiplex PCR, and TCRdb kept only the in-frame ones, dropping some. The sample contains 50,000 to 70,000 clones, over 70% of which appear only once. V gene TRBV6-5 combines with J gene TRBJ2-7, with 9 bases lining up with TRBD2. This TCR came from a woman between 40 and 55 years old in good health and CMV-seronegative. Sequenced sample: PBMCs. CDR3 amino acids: CASSITTSGSYEQYF. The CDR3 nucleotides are TGTGCCAGCAGTATAACGACTAGCGGATCCTACGAGCAGTACTTC.